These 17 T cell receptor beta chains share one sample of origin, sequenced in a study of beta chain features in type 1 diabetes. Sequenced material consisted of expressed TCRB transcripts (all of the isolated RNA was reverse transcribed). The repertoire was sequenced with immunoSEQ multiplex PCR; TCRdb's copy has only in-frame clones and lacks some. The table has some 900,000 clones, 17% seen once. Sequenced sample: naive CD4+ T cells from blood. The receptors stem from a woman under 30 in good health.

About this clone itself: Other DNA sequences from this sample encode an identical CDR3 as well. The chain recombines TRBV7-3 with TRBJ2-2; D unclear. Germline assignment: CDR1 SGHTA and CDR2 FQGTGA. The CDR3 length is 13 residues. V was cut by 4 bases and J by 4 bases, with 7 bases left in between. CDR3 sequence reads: CASSSRGTGELFF. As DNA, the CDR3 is TGTGCCAGCAGCTCCCGAGGCACCGGGGAGCTGTTTTTT. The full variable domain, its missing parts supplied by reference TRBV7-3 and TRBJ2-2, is GAGVSQTPSNKVTEKGKYVELRCDPISGHTALYWYRQSLGQGPEFLIYFQGTGAADDSGLPNDRFFAVRPEGSVSTLKIQRTERGDSAVYLCASSSRGTGELFFGEGSRLTVL.

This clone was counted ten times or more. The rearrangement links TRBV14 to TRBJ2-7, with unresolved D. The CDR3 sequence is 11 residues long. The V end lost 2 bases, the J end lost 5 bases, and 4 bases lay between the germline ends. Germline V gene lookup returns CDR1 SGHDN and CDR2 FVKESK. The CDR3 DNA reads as TGTGCCAGCAGCCAATCCCACGAGCAGTACTTC. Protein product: CASSQSHEQYF.

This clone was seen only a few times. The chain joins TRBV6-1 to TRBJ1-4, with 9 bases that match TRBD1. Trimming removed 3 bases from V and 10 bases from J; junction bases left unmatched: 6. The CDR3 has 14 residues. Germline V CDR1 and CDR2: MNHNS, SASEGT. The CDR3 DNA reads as TGTGCCAGCAGTGAGAACAGGGGGCTGGGAAAACTGTTTTTT. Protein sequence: CASSENRGLGKLFF.

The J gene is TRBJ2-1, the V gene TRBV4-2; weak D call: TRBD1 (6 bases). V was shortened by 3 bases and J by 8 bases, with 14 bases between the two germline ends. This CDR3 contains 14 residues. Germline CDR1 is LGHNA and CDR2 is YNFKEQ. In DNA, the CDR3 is TGTGCCAGCAGCCAGGGTGACAGGCGGGATGAGCAGTTCTTC. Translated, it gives CASSQGDRRDEQFF.

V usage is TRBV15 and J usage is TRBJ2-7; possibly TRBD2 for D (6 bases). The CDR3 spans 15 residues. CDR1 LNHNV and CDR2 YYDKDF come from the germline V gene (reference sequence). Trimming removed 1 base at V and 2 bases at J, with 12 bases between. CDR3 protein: CATSRVDGRAYEQYF. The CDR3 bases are TGTGCCACCAGCAGAGTAGACGGGAGAGCCTACGAGCAGTACTTC.

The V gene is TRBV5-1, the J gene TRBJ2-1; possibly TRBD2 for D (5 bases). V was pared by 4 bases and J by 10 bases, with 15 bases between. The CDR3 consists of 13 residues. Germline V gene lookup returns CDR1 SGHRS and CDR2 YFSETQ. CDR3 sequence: CASSDLSGGEQFF. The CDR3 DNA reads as TGCGCCAGCAGCGACCTTAGTGGAGGCGAGCAGTTCTTC.

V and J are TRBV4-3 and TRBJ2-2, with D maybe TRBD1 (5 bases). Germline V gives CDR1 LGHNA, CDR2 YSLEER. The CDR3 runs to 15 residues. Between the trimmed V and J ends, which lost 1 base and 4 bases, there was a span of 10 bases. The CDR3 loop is CASSQGVRGTGELFF. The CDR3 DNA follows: TGCGCCAGCAGCCAAGGGGTTAGGGGCACCGGGGAGCTGTTTTTT.

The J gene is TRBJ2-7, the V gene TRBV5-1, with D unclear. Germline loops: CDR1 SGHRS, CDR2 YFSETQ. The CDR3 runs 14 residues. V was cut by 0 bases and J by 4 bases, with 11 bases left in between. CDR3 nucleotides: TGCGCCAGCAGCTTGGAGCACAAAAGTTACGAGCAGTACTTC. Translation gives CASSLEHKSYEQYF.

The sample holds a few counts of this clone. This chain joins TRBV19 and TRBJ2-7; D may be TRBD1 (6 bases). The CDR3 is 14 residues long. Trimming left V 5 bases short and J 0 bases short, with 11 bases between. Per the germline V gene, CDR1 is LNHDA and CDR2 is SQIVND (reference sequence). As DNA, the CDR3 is TGTGCCAGTAGTTCCCGGACAGTCTCCTACGAGCAGTACTTC. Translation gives CASSSRTVSYEQYF.

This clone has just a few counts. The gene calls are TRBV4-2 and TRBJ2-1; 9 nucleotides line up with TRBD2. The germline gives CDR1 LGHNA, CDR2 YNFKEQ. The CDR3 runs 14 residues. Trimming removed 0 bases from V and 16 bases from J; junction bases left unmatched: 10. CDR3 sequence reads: CASSQDISGSAYFF. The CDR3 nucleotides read TGTGCCAGCAGCCAAGATATTAGCGGGAGCGCGTATTTCTTC.

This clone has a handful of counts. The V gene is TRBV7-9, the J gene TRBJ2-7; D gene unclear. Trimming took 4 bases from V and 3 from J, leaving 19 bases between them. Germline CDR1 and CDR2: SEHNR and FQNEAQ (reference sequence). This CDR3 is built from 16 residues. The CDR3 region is CASSSPWAEDRYEQYF. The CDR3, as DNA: TGTGCCAGCAGCTCGCCCTGGGCGGAAGATCGCTACGAGCAGTACTTC.

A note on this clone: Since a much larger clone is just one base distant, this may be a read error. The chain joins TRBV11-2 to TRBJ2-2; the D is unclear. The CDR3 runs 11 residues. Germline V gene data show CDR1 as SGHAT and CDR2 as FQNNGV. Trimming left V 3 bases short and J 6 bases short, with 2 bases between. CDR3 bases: TGTGCCAGCAGCTTTCCCGGGGAGCTGTTTTTT. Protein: CASSFPGELFF.

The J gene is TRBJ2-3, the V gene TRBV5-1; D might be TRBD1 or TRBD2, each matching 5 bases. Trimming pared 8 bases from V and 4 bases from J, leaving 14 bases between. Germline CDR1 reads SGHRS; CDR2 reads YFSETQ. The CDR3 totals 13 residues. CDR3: CASHGTGADTQYF. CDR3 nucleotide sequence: TGCGCCAGTCACGGGACCGGTGCAGATACGCAGTATTTT.

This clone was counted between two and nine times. Written as DNA, the CDR3 is TGTGCCAGCAGCTTCTGGAATAGCGGGAGAGGAGATACGCAGTATTTT. Translation: CASSFWNSGRGDTQYF. The chain links TRBV7-2 to TRBJ2-3; TRBD2 matches at 9 bases. J lost 5 bases, V lost 3 bases, and 9 bases had no gene match. There are 16 residues in the CDR3. CDR1 is SGHTA, CDR2 FQGNSA, per germline. Supplemented by reference TRBV7-2 and TRBJ2-3, the full variable domain reads GAGVSQSPSNKVTEKGKDVELRCDPISGHTALYWYRQSLGQGLEFLIYFQGNSAPDKSGLPSDRFSAERTGGSVSTLTIQRTQQEDSAVYLCASSFWNSGRGDTQYFGPGTRLTVL.

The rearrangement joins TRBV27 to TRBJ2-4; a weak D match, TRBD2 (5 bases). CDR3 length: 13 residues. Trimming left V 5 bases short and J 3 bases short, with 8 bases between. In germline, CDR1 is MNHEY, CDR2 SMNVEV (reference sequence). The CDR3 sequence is CASSTGIKNIQYF. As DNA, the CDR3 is TGTGCCAGCAGTACGGGAATCAAAAACATTCAGTACTTC.

The CDR3 nucleotides are TGTGCCAGCAGCTTATCCCCCCCCGGGACCCAGTACTTC. Protein product: CASSLSPPGTQYF. The rearrangement links TRBV11-2 to TRBJ2-5; D is unresolved. The V end lost 2 bases, the J end lost 7 bases, and 11 bases lay between the germline ends. Germline assignment: CDR1 SGHAT and CDR2 FQNNGV. The CDR3 sequence is 13 residues long.

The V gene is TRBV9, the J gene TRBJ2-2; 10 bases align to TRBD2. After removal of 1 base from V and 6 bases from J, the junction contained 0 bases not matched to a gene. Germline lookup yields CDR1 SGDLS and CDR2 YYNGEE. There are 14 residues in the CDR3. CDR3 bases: TGTGCCAGCAGCGTAAGCGGGAGGGCCGGGGAGCTGTTTTTT. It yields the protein CASSVSGRAGELFF.